These T cell receptor beta chains were read from a single sample in a study of glioma-infiltrating T cells. From the multiplex PCR reads, TCRdb called clonotypes with MiXCR, one entry per CDR3 protein. The table lists 400,000 or so distinct CDR3 sequences, less than 50% of them singletons. Sequencing input: glioma tissue, nonneoplastic brain tissue, or PBMCs (not recorded which). Every receptor here comes from a human donor with low-grade glioma or glioblastoma, undergoing nonglioma brain surgery, or in good health (not recorded which). The CDR3 runs from the conserved cysteine through the conserved F or W.

>TRBV29-1|15
CSVYQGDSPIYGYTF
>TRBV20-1|13
CSAIPEVRYEQFF
>TRBV20-1|14
CIASDRGHHNGQFF
>TRBV12-3/TRBV12-4|14
CASSRDHSNQPQHF
>TRBV7-3|14
CASRLLGKGYEQYF
>TRBV28|15
CARSLREQGGETQYF
>TRBV4-3|15
CASSLNYMGTDTQYF
>TRBV4-3|17
CASSQDNLGQLNYGYTF
>TRBV20-1|13
CSARDPPGYEQYF
>TRBV6-2/TRBV6-3|15
CASSQRAERQETQYF
>TRBV6-1|15
CASSPQGAGEETQYF
>TRBV7-9|13
CASTREWEYEQYF
>TRBV2|15
CASRKTMNSNQPQHF
>TRBV6-1|14
CASTQQGAYYEQYF
>TRBV4-3|16
CASSHGLAGVLDEQFF
>TRBV25-1|13
CASSLQVSETQYF
>TRBV20-1|15
CSASPTGTPTYEQYF
>TRBV28|17
CASSFRASGRVADTQYF
>TRBV9|14
CASSVSPGDNEQFF
>TRBV2|15
CASNPGRTYQETQYF
>TRBV29-1|13
CSVKTGILYEQYF
>TRBV7-3|14
CASSASGSHYEQYF
>TRBV6-2/TRBV6-3|18
CASTNAQVPGSGYYEQYF
>TRBV5-4|17
CASSLGAAGGADNEQFF
>TRBV29-1|14
CSVKAGAITDTQYF
>TRBV11-1|15
CASSPDPTSDNEQFF